This TCR beta chain was documented in a study of blood T cell repertoires in COVID-19. The wider study: The origin of the acute and convalescent COVID-19 samples was the United States, Italy and Spain. The analysed material was cDNA or gDNA that came from T cells, B-cell-depleted T cells, or PBMCs.

Methods used by the authors: Amplification of reference gene primers was used by the study to estimate nucleated cell counts. Measured with immunoSEQ multiplex PCR; TCRdb has only the in-frame clones, and not every one. The V and J calls and the clone size are those of that table, but D and trimming were determined from the DNA. Here the sample spans more than 250,000 clones, 70% to 90% being singletons. Seattle patient enrollment occurred during active infection, with longitudinal follow-up thereafter. Germline V gives CDR1 LGHNT, CDR2 FRNRAP. The V and J ends lost 6 bases and 2 bases respectively, with 14 bases between them. This CDR3 comprises 14 residues.

Sequencing was performed on peripheral blood. V is TRBV12-5 and J is TRBJ2-7, with a weak D call TRBD2 (6 bases). The receptor was isolated from a woman aged 25 to 39 with COVID-19, enrolled during active disease. CDR3 loop: CASGRGRETYEQYF. The CDR3 coding sequence is TGTGCTAGTGGCCGCGGACGGGAGACCTACGAGCAGTACTTC.